These 7 T cell receptor beta chains were sequenced from one sample in a study of PD-L1 blockade in urothelial cancer. Profiled with immunoSEQ multiplex PCR; TCRdb holds only in-frame clones, not every one. The sample lists under 55,000 clones; under 90% were seen once. Sequences were derived from PBMCs, sampled around atezolizumab (anti-PD-L1) treatment. All receptors derive from a man aged 35 to 55 with urothelial cancer.

This clone was seen a handful of times. The V call is TRBV5-6, the J call TRBJ1-5, with TRBD1 identical over 8 bases. The germline CDR1 and CDR2 sequences are SGHDT and YYEEEE. V was clipped by 4 bases and J by 3 bases; unmatched bases: 6. The CDR3 has 15 residues. The DNA for the CDR3 is TGTGCCAGCAGCGTGCAGGGGGCTATCAATCAGCCCCAGCATTTT. It encodes CASSVQGAINQPQHF.

J is TRBJ1-1 and V is TRBV5-6, with unresolved D. Per the germline V gene, CDR1 is SGHDT and CDR2 is YYEEEE. V was clipped by 6 bases and J by 6 bases, with 15 bases between them. The CDR3 is made up of 13 amino acids. CDR3 region: CASNYRGMAEAFF. Here the CDR3 DNA reads TGTGCCAGCAACTACCGGGGAATGGCTGAAGCTTTCTTT. Full variable domain (outside the CDR3, taken from reference TRBV5-6 and TRBJ1-1): DAGVTQSPTHLIKTRGQQVTLRCSPKSGHDTVSWYQQALGQGPQFIFQYYEEEERQRGNFPDRFSGHQFPNYSSELNVNALLLGDSALYLCASNYRGMAEAFFGQGTRLTVV.

The chain is built from TRBV16 and TRBJ2-3; tentative D call: TRBD2 (5 bases). V shed 0 bases and J shed 2 bases, with 15 bases lying between them. There are 17 residues in the CDR3. Germline V gene data show CDR1 as KGHSY and CDR2 as FQNENV. CDR3 region: CASSQSARETHTDTQYF. The CDR3 DNA is TGTGCCAGCAGCCAATCGGCCCGGGAAACCCACACAGATACGCAGTATTTT.

This chain joins TRBV13 and TRBJ1-3, with a possible D match to TRBD1 (5 bases). The length of the CDR3 is 15 residues. Germline loops: CDR1 PRHDT, CDR2 FYEKMQ (reference sequence). With 3 bases removed from V and 4 bases from J, the gap between germline ends came to 13 bases. The CDR3 loop is CASSFTGTPGNTIYF. DNA of the CDR3: TGTGCCAGCAGCTTCACCGGGACTCCAGGAAACACCATATATTTT.

The V call is TRBV6-5, the J call TRBJ1-2; D is unclear. There are 15 residues in the CDR3. The germline V and J ends were trimmed by 4 bases and 4 bases, with 16 bases remaining between them. Germline V gene sequence: CDR1 MNHEY, CDR2 SVGAGI. For the CDR3, the DNA is TGTGCCAGCAGTTCCTCCGGAGCCCCTCCCTATGGCTACACCTTC. Protein: CASSSSGAPPYGYTF.

This chain uses TRBV15 with TRBJ1-2; D might be TRBD1 (6 bases). Germline assignment: CDR1 LNHNV and CDR2 YYDKDF (reference sequence). The germline V and J ends were trimmed by 5 bases and 8 bases, with 12 bases remaining between them. The CDR3 runs 12 residues. The CDR3: CATSRGAYGYTF. The CDR3 DNA reads TGTGCCACCAGCCGGGGGGCTTACGGCTACACCTTC. Full variable domain (outside the CDR3, taken from reference TRBV15 and TRBJ1-2): DAMVIQNPRYQVTQFGKPVTLSCSQTLNHNVMYWYQQKSSQAPKLLFHYYDKDFNNEADTPDNFQSRRPNTSFCFLDIRSPGLGDTAMYLCATSRGAYGYTFGSGTRLTVV.

The J gene is TRBJ2-7, the V gene TRBV4-1; D might be TRBD1 (6 bases). The length of the CDR3 is 15 residues. The germline V and J ends were trimmed by 4 bases and 6 bases, with 19 bases remaining between them. The V gene's germline CDR1 is MGHRA and CDR2 YSYEKL. The CDR3 loop is CASSPWQGSSPEQYF. CDR3 nucleotides: TGCGCCAGCAGCCCCTGGCAGGGGTCATCACCCGAGCAGTACTTC.